The 2 T cell receptor beta chains presented below share a single source sample, sequenced in a study of cytomegalovirus exposure and HLA in healthy donors. In the PCR, 60 Vbeta and 13 Jbeta primers were used. Sequencing used immunoSEQ multiplex PCR; TCRdb keeps in-frame clones, though not all of them. The sample holds more than 150,000 clones, more than 85% seen once. The material sequenced was PBMCs. The receptors were sampled from a girl less than two years old in good health and CMV-seronegative.

The chain combines TRBV6-1 with TRBJ1-2; the D gene is possibly TRBD1 (6 bases). Trimming took 7 bases from V and 9 from J, leaving 21 bases between them. CDR3 length: 14 amino acids. Germline V gene sequence: CDR1 MNHNS, CDR2 SASEGT. CDR3 sequence: CASKVGGGSLSYTF. The CDR3 coding sequence is TGTGCCAGCAAGGTGGGGGGGGGCTCCTTAAGCTACACCTTC.

The chain recombines TRBV30 with TRBJ2-5; 8 bases match TRBD2. V lost 3 bases to trimming and J lost 5 bases; unmatched junction nucleotides: 17. Germline V gene data show CDR1 as GTSNPN and CDR2 as SVGIG (reference sequence). This CDR3 contains 17 residues. The CDR3 loop is CAWSWGSGTRSGETQYF. In nucleotides, the CDR3 is TGTGCCTGGAGCTGGGGGTCCGGGACTAGATCCGGGGAGACCCAGTACTTC.